This T cell receptor (beta chain) is from a study of neurological immune-mediated disorders. TCRdb ran MiXCR on the 5' RACE reads and lists one entry per CDR3 protein. This sample has some 54,000 distinct CDR3 sequences; around 11% occur once, and the top ten carry approximately 6.6%. Concerning this clonotype itself: A single base separates this from a much larger clone, so it may be a read error.

Germline V gene lookup returns CDR1 DFQATT and CDR2 SNEGSKA (reference sequence). This CDR3 region has 13 residues. Sample time point: longitudinal time-point 1 (baseline). The sample taken for sequencing was PBMCs. The chain carries TRBV20-1 and TRBJ2-5, with D unresolved. The TCR comes from a male donor with HTLV-1-associated myelopathy (HAM/TSP). CDR3 coding DNA: TGCAGTGCTAATTTGGGATTCCAAGAGACCAAGTACTTC. Translated, it gives CSANLGFQETKYF.